This T cell receptor (beta chain) stems from a study of T cells after yellow fever vaccination. MiXCR, applied by TCRdb to the 5' RACE reads, yields one record per CDR3 protein. This sample yields 40,000 or so distinct CDR3 sequences, of which approximately 6.3% are seen a single time; approximately 16% belongs to the top ten. This clonotype was counted ten times or more. The CDR3 runs to 15 residues. V was clipped by 3 bases and J by 4 bases; unmatched bases: 7. Germline V CDR1 and CDR2: LGHNA, YSLEER. This receptor was taken from a man between 25 and 39 years old who received the YFV17D yellow fever vaccine. The chain couples TRBV4-3 to TRBJ1-1, with 8 bases aligning to TRBD1. The material sequenced was CD8+ T cells not binding an NS4B(214-222) dextramer, sorted from PBMCs, taken 45 days after the yellow fever booster vaccination. CDR3 bases: TGCGCCAGCAGCCATTGGACAGGGTTGCCCACTGAAGCTTTCTTT. Translated, it gives CASSHWTGLPTEAFF.